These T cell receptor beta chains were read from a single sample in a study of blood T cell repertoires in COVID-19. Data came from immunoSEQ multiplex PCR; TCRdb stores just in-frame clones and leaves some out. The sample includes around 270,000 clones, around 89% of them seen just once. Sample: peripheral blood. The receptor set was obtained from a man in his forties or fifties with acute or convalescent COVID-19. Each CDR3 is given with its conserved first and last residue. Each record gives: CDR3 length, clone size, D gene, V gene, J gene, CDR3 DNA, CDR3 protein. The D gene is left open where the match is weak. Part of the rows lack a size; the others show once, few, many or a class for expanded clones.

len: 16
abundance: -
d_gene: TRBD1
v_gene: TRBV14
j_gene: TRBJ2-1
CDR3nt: TGTGCCAGCAGCCGCCCGGGACAGGGTGTGATAGAGGAGCAGTTCTTC
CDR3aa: CASSRPGQGVIEEQFF

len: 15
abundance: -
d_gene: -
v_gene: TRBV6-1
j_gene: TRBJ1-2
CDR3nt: TGTGCCAGCGGTGAATCGGTCGGCGGACTCTATGGCTACACCTTC
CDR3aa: CASGESVGGLYGYTF

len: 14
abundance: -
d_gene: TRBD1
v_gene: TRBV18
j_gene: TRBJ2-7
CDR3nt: TGTGCCAGCTCAGGACGGGACAGGGGCTACGAGCAGTACTTC
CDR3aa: CASSGRDRGYEQYF

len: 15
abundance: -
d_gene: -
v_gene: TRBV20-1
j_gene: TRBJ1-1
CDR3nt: TGCAGTGCTAGTAACAGGGTAGCCGGAGACACTGAAGCTTTCTTT
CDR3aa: CSASNRVAGDTEAFF

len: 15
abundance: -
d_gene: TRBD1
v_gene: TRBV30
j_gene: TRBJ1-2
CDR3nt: TGTGCCTGGAGTGCCACGACAGGGCGAGACTATGGCTACACCTTC
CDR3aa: CAWSATTGRDYGYTF

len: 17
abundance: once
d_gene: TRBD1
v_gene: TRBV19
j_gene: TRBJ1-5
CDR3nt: TGTGCCAGTAGTATTCTTCAGGACAGGGGGAGCAATCAGCCCCAGCATTTT
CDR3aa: CASSILQDRGSNQPQHF

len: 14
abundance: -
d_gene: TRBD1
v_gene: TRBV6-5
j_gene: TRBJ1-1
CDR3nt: TGTGCCAGCAGTTTGACAGGGAAGAACACTGAAGCTTTCTTT
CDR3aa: CASSLTGKNTEAFF

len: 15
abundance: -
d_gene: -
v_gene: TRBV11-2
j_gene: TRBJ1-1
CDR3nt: TGTGCCAGCAGCTTATGGACAGCCCAAGGCACTGAAGCTTTCTTT
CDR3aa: CASSLWTAQGTEAFF

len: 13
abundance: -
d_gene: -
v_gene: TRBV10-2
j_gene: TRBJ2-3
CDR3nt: TGCGCCAGCAGTGATAGCCCCGGAGATACGCAGTATTTT
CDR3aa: CASSDSPGDTQYF

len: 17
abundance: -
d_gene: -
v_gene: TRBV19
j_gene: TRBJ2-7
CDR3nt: TGTGCCAGTAGTATACGGTCCGTCGGGGGTCAGAGCTACGAGCAGTACTTC
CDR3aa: CASSIRSVGGQSYEQYF

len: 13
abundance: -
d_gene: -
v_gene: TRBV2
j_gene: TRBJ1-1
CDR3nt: TGTGCCAGCAGGGACACCCAGAACACTGAAGCTTTCTTT
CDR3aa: CASRDTQNTEAFF

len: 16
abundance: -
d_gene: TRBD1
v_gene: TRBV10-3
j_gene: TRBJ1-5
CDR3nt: TGTGCCATCATCGACAGGGGCTTGGGGCGCAATCAGCCCCAGCATTTT
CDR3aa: CAIIDRGLGRNQPQHF

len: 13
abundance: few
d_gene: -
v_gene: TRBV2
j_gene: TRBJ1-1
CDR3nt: TGTGCCAGCATCGGACAGATGAACACTGAAGCTTTCTTT
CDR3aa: CASIGQMNTEAFF

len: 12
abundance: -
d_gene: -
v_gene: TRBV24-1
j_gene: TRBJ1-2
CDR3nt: TGTGCCACCAGTGATTTTACTTGGGGCTACACCTTC
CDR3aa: CATSDFTWGYTF

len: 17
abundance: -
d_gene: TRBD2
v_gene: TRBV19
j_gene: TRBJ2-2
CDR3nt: TGTGCCAGTAGTGCATATGCGGGGGGCCAGAACACCGGGGAGCTGTTTTTT
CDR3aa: CASSAYAGGQNTGELFF

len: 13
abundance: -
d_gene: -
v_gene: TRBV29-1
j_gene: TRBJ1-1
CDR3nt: TGCAGCGTTCGCGAACAGGGAAACACTGAAGCTTTCTTT
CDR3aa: CSVREQGNTEAFF

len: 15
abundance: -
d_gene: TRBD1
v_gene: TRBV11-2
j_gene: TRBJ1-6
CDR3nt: TGTGCCAGCAGCCGGCCAGGGACAGGCAATTCACCCCTCCACTTT
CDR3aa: CASSRPGTGNSPLHF

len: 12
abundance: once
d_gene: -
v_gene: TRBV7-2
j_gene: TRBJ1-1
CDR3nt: TGTGCCAGCAGCTTAGAGTGGACAGAAGCTTTCTTT
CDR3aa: CASSLEWTEAFF

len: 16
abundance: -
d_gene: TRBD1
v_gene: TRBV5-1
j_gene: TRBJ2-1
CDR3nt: TGCGCCAGCAGCTTAGGGACAGGGGGTGTCGACAATGAGCAGTTCTTC
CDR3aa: CASSLGTGGVDNEQFF

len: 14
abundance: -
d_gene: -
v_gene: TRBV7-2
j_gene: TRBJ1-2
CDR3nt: TGTGCCAGCAGCATCACTTCAGGGGACTATGGCTACACCTTC
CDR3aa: CASSITSGDYGYTF

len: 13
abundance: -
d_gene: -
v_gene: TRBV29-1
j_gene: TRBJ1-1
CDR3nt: TGCAGCGTGCTTAGAAGAGGAAACACTGAAGCTTTCTTT
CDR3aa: CSVLRRGNTEAFF

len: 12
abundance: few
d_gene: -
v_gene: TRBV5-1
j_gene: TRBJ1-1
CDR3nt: TGCGCCAGCAGTCCGGGGAACACTGAAGCTTTCTTT
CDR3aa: CASSPGNTEAFF

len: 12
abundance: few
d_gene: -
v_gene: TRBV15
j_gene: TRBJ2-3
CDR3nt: TGTGCCACCAGCATGGACGGAGGTACGCAGTATTTT
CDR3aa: CATSMDGGTQYF

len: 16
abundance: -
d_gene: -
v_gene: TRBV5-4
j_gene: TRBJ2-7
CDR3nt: TGTGCCAGCAGCTTGTATTCCGGGGTAAGCTCCTACGAGCAGTACTTC
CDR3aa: CASSLYSGVSSYEQYF

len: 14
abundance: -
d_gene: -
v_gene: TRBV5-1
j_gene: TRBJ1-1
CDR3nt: TGCGCCAGCAGTTCGACAGCCAGAACAGTTGAAGCTTTCTTT
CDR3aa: CASSSTARTVEAFF

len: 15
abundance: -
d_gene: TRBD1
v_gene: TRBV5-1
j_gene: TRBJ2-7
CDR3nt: TGCGCCAGCAGCTTGGGGACAGGGGACAGCGACGAGCAGTACTTC
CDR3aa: CASSLGTGDSDEQYF

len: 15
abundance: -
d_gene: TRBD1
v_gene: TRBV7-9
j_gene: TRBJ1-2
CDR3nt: TGTGCCAGCAGAATTGGTCCCGGACAGGACTATGGCTACACCTTC
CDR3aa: CASRIGPGQDYGYTF

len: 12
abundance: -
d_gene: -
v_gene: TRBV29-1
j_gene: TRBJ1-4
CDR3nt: TGCAGCGGGCGGGGGGCTAATGAAAAACTGTTTTTT
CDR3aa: CSGRGANEKLFF

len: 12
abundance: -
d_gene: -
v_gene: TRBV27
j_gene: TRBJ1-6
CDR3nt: TGTGCCAGCAGTACAGGGAATTCACCCCTCCACTTT
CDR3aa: CASSTGNSPLHF

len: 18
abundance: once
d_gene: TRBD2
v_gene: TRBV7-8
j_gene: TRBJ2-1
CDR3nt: TGTGCCAGCAGCTTAGCGCATGGACTAGCTTCCCCCTACAATGAGCAGTTCTTC
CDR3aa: CASSLAHGLASPYNEQFF

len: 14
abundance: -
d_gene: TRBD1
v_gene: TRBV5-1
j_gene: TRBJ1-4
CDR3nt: TGCGCCAGCAGCCCTGGGACAGGAAATGAAAAACTGTTTTTT
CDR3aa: CASSPGTGNEKLFF

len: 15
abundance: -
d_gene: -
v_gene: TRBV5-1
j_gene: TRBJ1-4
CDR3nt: TGCGCCAGCAGCTTGAAGCAGGGCCCTAATGAAAAACTGTTTTTT
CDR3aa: CASSLKQGPNEKLFF

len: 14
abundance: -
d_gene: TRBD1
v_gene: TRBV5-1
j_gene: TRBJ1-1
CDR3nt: TGCGCCAGCAGCTTGGGACAGGGGTTCACTGAAGCTTTCTTT
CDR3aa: CASSLGQGFTEAFF

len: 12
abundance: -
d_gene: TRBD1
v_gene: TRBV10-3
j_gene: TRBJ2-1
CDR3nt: TGTGCCATCAGCGCGGACAGGGATGAGCAGTTCTTC
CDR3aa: CAISADRDEQFF

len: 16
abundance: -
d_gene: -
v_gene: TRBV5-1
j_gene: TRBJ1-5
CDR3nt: TGCGCCAGCAGCTTGGAGCCCTTCACAGAGGGTCAGCCCCAGCATTTT
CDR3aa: CASSLEPFTEGQPQHF

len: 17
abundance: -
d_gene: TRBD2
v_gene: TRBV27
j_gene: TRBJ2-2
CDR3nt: TGTGCCAGCAGTTACCGGGAGGCACCGCTGCACACCGGGGAGCTGTTTTTT
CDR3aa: CASSYREAPLHTGELFF

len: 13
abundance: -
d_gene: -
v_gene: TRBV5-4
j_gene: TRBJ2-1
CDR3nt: TGTGCCAGCAGCTTGGACAGGGCCAATGAGCAGTTCTTC
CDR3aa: CASSLDRANEQFF

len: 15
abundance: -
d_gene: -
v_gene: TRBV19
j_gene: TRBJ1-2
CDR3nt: TGTGCCAGTAGTCGAGTGGGCTCCGCTAACTATGGCTACACCTTC
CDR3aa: CASSRVGSANYGYTF

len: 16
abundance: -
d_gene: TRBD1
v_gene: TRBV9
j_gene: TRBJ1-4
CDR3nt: TGTGCCAGCAGCGTAGCGGGGACAGGGTTTAATGAAAAACTGTTTTTT
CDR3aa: CASSVAGTGFNEKLFF

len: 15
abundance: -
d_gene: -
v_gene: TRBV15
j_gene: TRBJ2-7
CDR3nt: TGTGCCACCAGCAGAGATCCCCAGGGCTCCGACGTGCTGTACTTC
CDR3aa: CATSRDPQGSDVLYF

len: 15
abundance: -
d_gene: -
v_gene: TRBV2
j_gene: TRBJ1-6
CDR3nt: TGTGCCAGCAGTGAAACAGACCCGGCGAATTCACCCCTCCACTTT
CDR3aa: CASSETDPANSPLHF

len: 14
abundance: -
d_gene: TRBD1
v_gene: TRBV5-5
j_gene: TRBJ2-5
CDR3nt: TGTGCCAGCAGCTCGGGACAGACACAAGAGACCCAGTACTTC
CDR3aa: CASSSGQTQETQYF

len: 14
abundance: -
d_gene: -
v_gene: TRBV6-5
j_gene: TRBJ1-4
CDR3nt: TGTGCCAGCAGTTTCCGCCAGGGGAATGAAAAACTGTTTTTT
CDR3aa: CASSFRQGNEKLFF

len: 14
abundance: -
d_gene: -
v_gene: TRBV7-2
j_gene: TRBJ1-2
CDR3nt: TGTGCCAGCAGCTTTGCGGGACTGCCCTATGGCTACACCTTC
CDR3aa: CASSFAGLPYGYTF

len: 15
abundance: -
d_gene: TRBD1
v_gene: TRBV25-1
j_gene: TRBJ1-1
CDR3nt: TGTGCCAGCACCTCGGGGGGCAGGGGGCGGACTGAAGCTTTCTTT
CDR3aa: CASTSGGRGRTEAFF

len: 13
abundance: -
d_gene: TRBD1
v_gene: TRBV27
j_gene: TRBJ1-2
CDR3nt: TGTGCCAGCACCCGACAGGGGGCGAGTGGCTACACCTTC
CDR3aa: CASTRQGASGYTF

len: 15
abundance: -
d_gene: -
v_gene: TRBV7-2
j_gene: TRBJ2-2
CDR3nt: TGTGCCAGCAGCTTACGGGGTCTCCACACCGGGGAGCTGTTTTTT
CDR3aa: CASSLRGLHTGELFF

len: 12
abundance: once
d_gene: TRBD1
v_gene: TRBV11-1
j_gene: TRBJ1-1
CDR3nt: TGTGCCAGCAGCCCGCGGACAGGGCAAGCTTTCTTT
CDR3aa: CASSPRTGQAFF

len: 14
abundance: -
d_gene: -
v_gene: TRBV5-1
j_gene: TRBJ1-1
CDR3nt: TGCGCCAGCAGTCGATCCCAGGTGAACACTGAAGCTTTCTTT
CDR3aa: CASSRSQVNTEAFF

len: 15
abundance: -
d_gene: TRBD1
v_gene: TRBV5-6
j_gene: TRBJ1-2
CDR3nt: TGTGCCAGCAGCTTCCCCACAGGGGACAACTATGGCTACACCTTC
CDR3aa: CASSFPTGDNYGYTF

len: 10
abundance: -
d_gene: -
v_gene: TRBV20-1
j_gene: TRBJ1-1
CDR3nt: TGCAGTGCTAGACCCGGAGGAGCTTTCTTT
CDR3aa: CSARPGGAFF

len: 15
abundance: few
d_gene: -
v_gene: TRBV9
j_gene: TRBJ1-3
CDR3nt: TGTGCCAGCAGCGTAGGAGCCTTCTCTGGAAACACCATATATTTT
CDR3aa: CASSVGAFSGNTIYF

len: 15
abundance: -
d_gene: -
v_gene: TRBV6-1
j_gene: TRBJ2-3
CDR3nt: TGTGCCAGCAGTGAAGCCCATACTAGCACAGATACGCAGTATTTT
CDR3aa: CASSEAHTSTDTQYF

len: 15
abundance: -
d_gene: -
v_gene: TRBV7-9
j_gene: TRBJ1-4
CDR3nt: TGTGCCAGCAGCTTAGGGAGGGAGGACGATGAAAAACTGTTTTTT
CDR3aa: CASSLGREDDEKLFF

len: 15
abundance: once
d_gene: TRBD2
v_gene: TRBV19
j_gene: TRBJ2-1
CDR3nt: TGTGCCAGTAGTATTGGTGGGGGGGGTTCGAATGAGCAGTTCTTC
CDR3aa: CASSIGGGGSNEQFF

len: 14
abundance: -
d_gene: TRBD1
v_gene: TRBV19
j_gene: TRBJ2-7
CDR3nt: TGTGCCAGTAGCACGGACAGGAGCTCCTACGAGCAGTACTTC
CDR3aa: CASSTDRSSYEQYF

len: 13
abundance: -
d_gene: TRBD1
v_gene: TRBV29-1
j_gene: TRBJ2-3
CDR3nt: TGCAGCGCGGGACAGAGACACACAGATACGCAGTATTTT
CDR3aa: CSAGQRHTDTQYF

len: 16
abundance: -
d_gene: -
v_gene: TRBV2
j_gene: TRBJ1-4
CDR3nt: TGTGCCAGCAGTGAAGCGGGGAGAACAACTAATGAAAAACTGTTTTTT
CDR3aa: CASSEAGRTTNEKLFF

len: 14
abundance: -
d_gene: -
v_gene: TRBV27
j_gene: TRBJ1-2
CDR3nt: TGTGCCAGCAGTCACCGCCGAGGCGGGTACGGCTACACCTTC
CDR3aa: CASSHRRGGYGYTF